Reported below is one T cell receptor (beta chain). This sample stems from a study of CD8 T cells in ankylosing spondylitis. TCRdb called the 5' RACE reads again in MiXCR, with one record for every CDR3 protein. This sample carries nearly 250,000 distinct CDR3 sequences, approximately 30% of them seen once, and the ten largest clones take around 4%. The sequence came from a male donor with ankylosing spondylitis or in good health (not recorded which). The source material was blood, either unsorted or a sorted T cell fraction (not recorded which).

The CDR3 spells CSVGTQGIEQYF. The CDR3 coding sequence is TGCAGCGTTGGGACGCAGGGGATTGAGCAGTACTTC. The chain is built from TRBV29-1 and TRBJ2-7; the D gene is possibly TRBD1 (6 bases). The CDR3 length is 12 residues. V lost 4 bases to trimming and J lost 7 bases, with 14 bases between them. Germline loops: CDR1 SQVTM, CDR2 ANQGSEA.